This T cell receptor (beta chain) was profiled in a study of cytomegalovirus exposure and HLA in healthy donors. Study-wide context: T cells numbering about 180 million yielded 90 million to 140 million unique TCR beta sequences in an earlier analysis. Notes on the study in general: Common viral pathogens (according to a later analysis) appeared linked to several of the most significant clusters. Versus the roughly 670-donor mean, an Asian-associated ancestry cluster reportedly showed fewer N-insertions in a later analysis. In a later analysis, TCR beta V- and J-gene trimming was associated with a missense DCLRE1C variant.

Vbeta (60) and Jbeta (13) primers were used in the PCR. Libraries were prepared by immunoSEQ multiplex PCR; TCRdb keeps only in-frame clonotypes and omits some of them. The sample has 130,000 or so clones; roughly four fifths are singletons. On this clone: No antigen is known for it.

Germline V gene data show CDR1 as LNHDA and CDR2 as SQIVND (reference sequence). Unmatched junction bases numbered 6, after V lost 4 bases and J lost 8 bases. The CDR3 runs 15 residues. The clonotype originates from a man in his late teens or twenties in good health and CMV-seronegative. V is TRBV19 and J is TRBJ2-1; 12 bases match TRBD2. The sample comprised PBMCs. For the CDR3, the DNA is TGTGCCAGTAGTACGACTAGCGGGGGATCCGATGAGCAGTTCTTC. Amino acid sequence: CASSTTSGGSDEQFF.